This TCR beta chain was documented in a study of OX40 agonist ivuxolimab in advanced cancers. Study-wide points: On average, CD8+ T cells had more expanded clones than CD4+.

Assay used: immunoSEQ multiplex PCR; TCRdb lists only in-frame clones, some missing. The table records some 46,000 clones, roughly three quarters of them present only once. The germline V gene encodes CDR1 WSHSY and CDR2 SAAADI. The ends were cut back, 10 bases at V and 2 bases at J, with 12 bases in the middle. CDR3 length: 14 residues. As concerns this clone: Its antigen is still unknown.

This sequence joins TRBV10-2 and TRBJ2-6; possibly TRBD2 for D (6 bases). The sample was CD4+ or CD8+ T cells sorted from blood, taken in a trial of the OX40 agonist ivuxolimab. The receptor was isolated from an adult with an advanced solid tumor such as melanoma, head and neck, liver or kidney cancer. CDR3 region: CATRAGPGANVLTF. Written as DNA, the CDR3 is TGCGCCACCCGGGCGGGACCTGGGGCCAACGTCCTGACTTTC.